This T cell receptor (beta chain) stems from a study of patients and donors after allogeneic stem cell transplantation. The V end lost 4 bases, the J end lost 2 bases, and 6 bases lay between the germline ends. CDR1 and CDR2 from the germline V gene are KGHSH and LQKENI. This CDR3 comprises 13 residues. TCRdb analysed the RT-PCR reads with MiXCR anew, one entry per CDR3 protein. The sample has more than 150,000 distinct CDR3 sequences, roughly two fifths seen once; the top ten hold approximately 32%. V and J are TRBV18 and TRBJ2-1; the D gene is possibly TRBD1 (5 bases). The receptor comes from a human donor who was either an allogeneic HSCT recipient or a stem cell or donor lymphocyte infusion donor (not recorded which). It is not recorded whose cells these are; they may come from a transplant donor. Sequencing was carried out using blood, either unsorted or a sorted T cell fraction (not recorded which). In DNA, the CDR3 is TGTGCCAGCTCACAGGGGACCTACAATGAGCAGTTCTTC. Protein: CASSQGTYNEQFF.